Following are 19 T cell receptor beta chains from one sample sequenced in a study of T cell repertoires in cytomegalovirus infection. TCRdb reprocessed the reads with MiXCR, giving one entry per CDR3 protein. The data hold around 74,000 distinct CDR3 sequences, with roughly 3.6% observed a single time. Sequencing was done on a sample of PBMCs. Source of these receptors: a human donor in good health (CMV status not recorded). Some clones in this sample may be carry-over from other donors' samples.

This clonotype showed up many times. The chain couples TRBV7-2 to TRBJ2-3; TRBD1 is a possible D gene (5 bases). V lost 0 bases and J 1 base, leaving 11 bases between the germline ends. The germline gives CDR1 SGHTA, CDR2 FQGNSA. This CDR3 contains 16 residues. This chain's CDR3 is CASSLAAGYGTDTQYF. The CDR3 region has the DNA TGTGCCAGCAGCTTAGCGGCAGGGTACGGCACAGATACGCAGTATTTT.

The table lists this clonotype with many counts. The gene calls are TRBV7-6 and TRBJ2-5; no reliable D call. The CDR3 length is 12 residues. Germline CDR1 and CDR2: SGHVS and FNYEAQ. V gave up 5 bases and J gave up 1 base, with 5 bases separating them. This CDR3 reads CASSPLQETQYF. DNA of the CDR3: TGTGCCAGCAGCCCCCTCCAAGAGACCCAGTACTTC.

This clonotype has ten or more counts. V gene TRBV28 combines with J gene TRBJ2-6; 7 bases match TRBD1. Germline assignment: CDR1 MDHEN and CDR2 SYDVKM. The CDR3 spans 17 residues. With 8 bases clipped from V and 2 bases from J, the junction kept 12 bases outside the gene matches. The CDR3 DNA follows: TGTGCCAGCCGCCACCGACAGGGTAGTACTGGGGCCAACGTCCTGACTTTC. Protein sequence: CASRHRQGSTGANVLTF.

The table lists this clonotype with many counts. The rearrangement joins TRBV6-4 to TRBJ2-1, with 11 bases matching TRBD1. The V and J ends lost 2 bases and 6 bases, in that order; junction bases with no gene match: 0. Germline lookup yields CDR1 MRHNA and CDR2 SNTAGT. The CDR3 is 14 amino acids. The chain's CDR3 is CASSDGTGGNEQFF. The CDR3 DNA follows: TGTGCCAGCAGTGACGGGACAGGGGGCAATGAGCAGTTCTTC.

Ten or more counts support this clonotype. This chain joins TRBV28 and TRBJ1-2; D not resolved. Germline CDR1 MDHEN, CDR2 SYDVKM. CDR3 length: 14 residues. Trimming left V 3 bases short and J 4 bases short, with 12 bases between. CDR3 in amino acids: CASSLPRGFYGYTF. The CDR3, as DNA: TGTGCCAGCAGTTTGCCCCGCGGGTTCTATGGCTACACCTTC.

This clonotype was counted many times. The V gene is TRBV14, the J gene TRBJ1-2; D call uncertain. The CDR3 is 13 residues long. Trimming took off 0 bases at V and 7 bases at J, with 9 bases between the two ends. Per the germline V gene, CDR1 is SGHDN and CDR2 is FVKESK. CDR3 DNA: TGTGCCAGCAGCCAAGATTACAGTGGTGGCTACACCTTC. Amino acids: CASSQDYSGGYTF.

This clonotype was counted at least ten times. V and J are TRBV20-1 and TRBJ1-1; no clear D gene. This CDR3 region has 12 residues. In germline, CDR1 is DFQATT, CDR2 SNEGSKA (reference sequence). V lost 5 bases and J 1 base, leaving 8 bases between the germline ends. In DNA form, the CDR3 reads TGCAGTGCTCCCCAACAGAACACTGAAGCTTTCTTT. As protein: CSAPQQNTEAFF.

In its sample, this clonotype was seen many times. This chain joins TRBV6-2 or TRBV6-3 and TRBJ2-7; D uncertain. Germline V gene data show CDR1 as MNHEY and CDR2 as SVGEGT. CDR3 length equals 15 residues. V lost 5 bases and J 1 base, leaving 15 bases between the germline ends. The CDR3 spells CASSPGPISSYEQYF. Written as DNA, the CDR3 is TGTGCCAGCAGTCCCGGGCCGATTTCTTCCTACGAGCAGTACTTC.

This clonotype was detected ten times or more. V and J are TRBV6-2 or TRBV6-3 and TRBJ1-6; D remains ambiguous. V lost 6 bases and J 7 bases, leaving 13 bases between the germline ends. The germline CDR1 and CDR2 sequences are MNHEY and SVGEGT. The CDR3 runs to 14 residues. CDR3 sequence reads: CASRADRENSPLHF. The CDR3 coding sequence is TGTGCCAGCAGGGCGGACCGGGAAAATTCACCCCTCCACTTT.

This clonotype was detected many times. The chain uses TRBV6-2 or TRBV6-3 and TRBJ1-1; tentative D call: TRBD1 (5 bases). This CDR3 spans 15 amino acids. CDR1 and CDR2 from the germline V gene are MNHEY and SVGEGT. V was pared by 2 bases and J by 3 bases, with 13 bases between. The chain's CDR3 is CASSYPRGADTEAFF. CDR3 coding DNA: TGTGCCAGCAGTTACCCGAGAGGGGCGGACACTGAAGCTTTCTTT.

Ten or more counts support this clonotype. V usage is TRBV12-5 and J usage is TRBJ1-1; 7 positions agree with TRBD1. CDR3 length: 15 amino acids. V was pared by 0 bases and J by 5 bases, with 6 bases of the junction left unmatched. Germline V gives CDR1 LGHNT, CDR2 FRNRAP. Here the CDR3 reads CASGLVLGRGTEAFF. The CDR3 region has the DNA TGTGCTAGTGGTTTGGTACTGGGCAGGGGGACTGAAGCTTTCTTT. The complete variable domain, with remaining parts taken from reference TRBV12-5 and TRBJ1-1, reads DARVTQTPRHKVTEMGQEVTMRCQPILGHNTVFWYRQTMMQGLELLAYFRNRAPLDDSGMPKDRFSAEMPDATLATLKIQPSEPRDSAVYFCASGLVLGRGTEAFFGQGTRLTVV.

This clonotype has at least ten counts. CDR3: CGGQGGTDTQYF. The CDR3 region has the DNA TGTGGCGGACAGGGAGGCACAGATACGCAGTATTTT. The chain links TRBV6-2 or TRBV6-3 to TRBJ2-3; 8 bases line up with TRBD1. This CDR3 region has 12 residues. Germline lookup yields CDR1 MNHEY and CDR2 SVGEGT.

In this sample, this clonotype turned up many times. The V gene is TRBV2, the J gene TRBJ1-4, with 9 nucleotides matching TRBD1. V shed 5 bases, J shed 0 bases, and the junction held 4 bases outside the gene matches. Germline assignment: CDR1 SNHLY and CDR2 FYNNEI. The CDR3 length is 16 residues. Written as DNA, the CDR3 is TGTGCCAGCAGTCCTGACAGGGGGGCAACTAATGAAAAACTGTTTTTT. Protein product: CASSPDRGATNEKLFF.

The sample holds many counts of this clonotype. V is TRBV20-1 and J is TRBJ1-1; D call uncertain. V lost 3 bases and J lost 10, with 15 bases in between. The CDR3 runs 12 residues. Germline V gene data show CDR1 as DFQATT and CDR2 as SNEGSKA (reference sequence). CDR3 sequence reads: CSASSRTLRAFF. The CDR3 DNA reads TGCAGTGCTAGTTCGCGGACCCTTCGAGCTTTCTTT.

This clonotype was seen repeatedly, ten times or more. The V gene is TRBV3-1, the J gene TRBJ2-3; 9 nucleotides align to TRBD2. Germline CDR1 and CDR2: LGHDT and YNNKEL (reference sequence). Losses at the gene ends were 5 bases for V and 4 bases for J; bases not matched to a gene: 7. The CDR3 spans 15 residues. The CDR3 protein is CASSSGLARPDTQYF. The CDR3 DNA sequence: TGTGCCAGCAGCTCCGGACTAGCGCGTCCAGATACGCAGTATTTT.

This clonotype was counted many times. This sequence joins TRBV27 and TRBJ1-2; 7 bases are shared with TRBD1. V lost 4 bases and J lost 8; bases outside the gene matches: 16. This CDR3 has 16 amino acids. Germline values: CDR1 MNHEY, CDR2 SMNVEV (reference sequence). CDR3 region: CASSWVPPGQSTGYTF. The CDR3 bases are TGTGCCAGCAGTTGGGTCCCGCCGGGACAGTCTACCGGCTACACCTTC.

This clonotype has ten or more counts. The rearrangement links TRBV7-2 to TRBJ1-1; TRBD1 is a possible D gene (5 bases). CDR1 is SGHTA, CDR2 FQGNSA, per germline. Trimming pared 5 bases from V and 5 bases from J, leaving 12 bases between. The CDR3 spans 13 residues. Written as DNA, the CDR3 is TGTGCCAGCAGCATTGGACACCAGACTGAAGCTTTCTTT. Translating it yields CASSIGHQTEAFF.

This clonotype is medium-sized (0.01 to 0.1%). The chain couples TRBV7-2 to TRBJ2-7; TRBD2 agrees at 10 bases. The CDR3 spans 15 residues. In germline, CDR1 is SGHTA, CDR2 FQGNSA. V lost 2 bases to trimming and J lost 2 bases; unmatched junction nucleotides: 3. CDR3 protein: CASSLRLAGAYEQYF. CDR3 sequence (DNA): TGTGCCAGCAGCTTAAGGCTAGCGGGGGCCTACGAGCAGTACTTC.

This clonotype was detected many times. The chain joins TRBV6-5 to TRBJ1-4; 11 positions agree with TRBD1. Trimming removed 5 bases from V and 8 bases from J; junction bases left unmatched: 4. CDR1 and CDR2 from the germline V gene are MNHEY and SVGAGI. There are 14 residues in the CDR3. The CDR3 DNA reads as TGTGCCAGCAGTCGGGACAGGGGGTGGGAAAAACTGTTTTTT. Translation: CASSRDRGWEKLFF.